Listed below are T cell receptor beta chains from one sample, sequenced in a study of a mutant IDH1 vaccine in newly diagnosed glioma. Their antigens remain unidentified. Data came from immunoSEQ multiplex PCR; TCRdb stores just in-frame clones and leaves some out. This sample has more than 30,000 clones, with around 90% found just once. The sample was PBMCs, taken from a glioma patient whose treatment included an IDH1 peptide vaccine. The receptors come from a man between 35 and 55 years old with glioma. Both conserved end residues are part of each CDR3. A D gene is named only where the DNA matches it firmly. Clone size appears in some rows only: once, few, many, or a class for an expanded clone.

J,size,V,D,length,CDR3,DNA
TRBJ2-1,.,TRBV29-1,TRBD1,16,CSVQGTATSSYNEQFF,TGCAGCGTCCAAGGGACAGCCACGAGCTCCTACAATGAGCAGTTCTTC
TRBJ2-1,.,TRBV7-2,.,15,CASSLGRFRKDEQFF,TGTGCCAGCAGCTTAGGCCGGTTCAGAAAGGATGAGCAGTTCTTC
TRBJ2-5,.,TRBV19,TRBD2,15,CASSRTSGAQETQYF,TGTGCCAGTAGTCGGACTAGCGGGGCCCAAGAGACCCAGTACTTC
TRBJ1-2,.,TRBV7-9,.,13,CASSLVGGDGYTF,TGTGCCAGCAGCTTAGTGGGGGGAGATGGCTACACCTTC
TRBJ1-3,.,TRBV6-5,.,13,CATSTGSGNTIYF,TGTGCCACCTCGACTGGGTCTGGAAACACCATATATTTT
TRBJ1-4,once,TRBV5-1,TRBD1,15,CASSPPTGGEEKLFF,TGCGCCAGCAGCCCCCCGACAGGGGGAGAGGAAAAACTGTTTTTT
TRBJ2-2,.,TRBV5-4,.,15,CASSFYRGGTGELFF,TGTGCCAGCAGCTTTTACAGGGGGGGCACCGGGGAGCTGTTTTTT
TRBJ1-1,.,TRBV4-1,.,18,CASSPRTQGRVGDTEAFF,TGCGCCAGCAGCCCCCGGACACAGGGAAGGGTTGGTGACACTGAAGCTTTCTTT
TRBJ1-2,once,TRBV28,.,14,CASRGRIPNYGYTF,TGTGCCAGCAGGGGACGGATCCCTAACTATGGCTACACCTTC
TRBJ2-5,once,TRBV6-1,.,15,CASSGGLLGGETQYF,TGTGCCAGCAGCGGCGGGCTTTTAGGAGGAGAGACCCAGTACTTC